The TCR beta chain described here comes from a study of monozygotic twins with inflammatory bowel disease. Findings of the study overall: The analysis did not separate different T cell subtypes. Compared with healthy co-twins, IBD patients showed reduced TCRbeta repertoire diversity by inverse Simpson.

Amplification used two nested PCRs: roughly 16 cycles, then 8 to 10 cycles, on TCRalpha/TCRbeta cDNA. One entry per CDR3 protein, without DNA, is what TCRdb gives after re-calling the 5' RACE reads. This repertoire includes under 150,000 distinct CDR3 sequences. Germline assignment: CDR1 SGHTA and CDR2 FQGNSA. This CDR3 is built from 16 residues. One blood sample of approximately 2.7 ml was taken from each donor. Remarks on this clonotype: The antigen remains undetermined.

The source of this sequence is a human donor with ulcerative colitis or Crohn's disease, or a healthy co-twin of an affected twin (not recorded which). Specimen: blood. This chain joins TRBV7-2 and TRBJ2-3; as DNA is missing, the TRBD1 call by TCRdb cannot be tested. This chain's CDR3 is CASSLWGGTGADTQYF. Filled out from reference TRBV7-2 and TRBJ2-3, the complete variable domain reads GAGVSQSPSNKVTEKGKDVELRCDPISGHTALYWYRQSLGQGLEFLIYFQGNSAPDKSGLPSDRFSAERTGGSVSTLTIQRTQQEDSAVYLCASSLWGGTGADTQYFGPGTRLTVL.